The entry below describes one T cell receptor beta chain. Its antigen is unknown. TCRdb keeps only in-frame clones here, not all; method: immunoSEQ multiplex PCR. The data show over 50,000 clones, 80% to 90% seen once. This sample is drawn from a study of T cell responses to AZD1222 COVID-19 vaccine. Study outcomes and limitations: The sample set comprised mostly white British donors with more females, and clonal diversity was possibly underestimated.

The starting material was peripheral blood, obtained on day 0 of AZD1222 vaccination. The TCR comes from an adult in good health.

CDR3 coding DNA: TGCGCCAGCAGCTTGGAGGCGGGGGCCTATGGCTACACCTTC. It translates to CASSLEAGAYGYTF. The V call is TRBV5-1, the J call TRBJ1-2; a weak D match, TRBD1 (6 bases). The germline V and J ends were trimmed by 0 bases and 4 bases, with 10 bases remaining between them. CDR1 and CDR2 from the germline V gene are SGHRS and YFSETQ. The CDR3 runs to 14 residues.